Shown below are 5 T cell receptor beta chains from a single sample sequenced in a study of blood T cell repertoires in COVID-19. The method was immunoSEQ multiplex PCR; TCRdb's version includes in-frame clones alone and lacks a portion of them. The sample includes roughly 95,000 clones, around 80% of them seen just once. Input material: peripheral blood. The receptor source for this set is a man aged 55 to 69 with acute or convalescent COVID-19.

V and J are TRBV29-1 and TRBJ2-3, with TRBD2 matching 7 bases. The CDR3 is 15 amino acids. Germline V CDR1 and CDR2: SQVTM, ANQGSEA. Germline trimming cut 7 bases from V and 3 bases from J; bases unmatched to any gene: 13. The CDR3 coding sequence is TGCAGCGCCCCGACTAGCCGGGGTATAACAGATACGCAGTATTTT. Protein sequence: CSAPTSRGITDTQYF.

The chain couples TRBV3-1 (or the pseudogene TRBV3-2) to TRBJ1-2; weak D call: TRBD1 (6 bases). CDR1 LGHDT and CDR2 YNNKEL come from the germline V gene (reference sequence). V was cut by 4 bases and J by 1 base, with 16 bases left in between. The CDR3 spans 16 residues. CDR3 DNA: TGTGCCAGCAGCCCGCGTTCACAGGGAATTAACTATGGCTACACCTTC. This sequence encodes CASSPRSQGINYGYTF.

The CDR3 nucleotides are TGTGCCAGCAGCGTAGAGGACACGGCCAATCCTCAGAACACCGGGGAGCTGTTTTTT. Its protein is CASSVEDTANPQNTGELFF. The J gene is TRBJ2-2, the V gene TRBV9; tentatively, D is TRBD1 (5 bases). Trimming removed 0 bases at V and 1 base at J, with 19 bases between. This CDR3 region has 19 residues. Germline loops: CDR1 SGDLS, CDR2 YYNGEE.

This clone was observed many times. The J gene is TRBJ1-6, the V gene TRBV30, with unresolved D. The CDR3 covers 14 residues. Germline V gives CDR1 GTSNPN, CDR2 SVGIG (reference sequence). Trimming cost V 7 bases and J 0 bases, with 10 bases left between them. This CDR3 reads CASEWSSYNSPLHF. CDR3 bases: TGTGCCTCTGAGTGGAGCTCCTATAATTCACCCCTCCACTTT.

The chain joins TRBV3-1 (or the pseudogene TRBV3-2) to TRBJ1-6; a weak D match, TRBD1 (6 bases). Germline CDR1 is LGHDT and CDR2 is YNNKEL (reference sequence). The length of the CDR3 is 14 residues. The V end was cut by 4 bases, the J end by 7 bases, with 11 bases between. Here the CDR3 reads CASSPHRDNSPLHF. DNA of the CDR3: TGTGCCAGCAGCCCCCACAGGGACAATTCACCCCTCCACTTT.